The sequence of this T cell receptor (beta chain) was determined in a study of low-dose radiotherapy and immunotherapy resistance in tumors. Gene-specific TRAV and TRBV primers were used for first-strand cDNA, covering alpha and beta chains. A constant-region primer paired with the V-primer adapter amplified TCRs over about 20 PCR cycles. A single record per CDR3 protein comes from TCRdb applying MiXCR to the reads. The table records 100,000 or so distinct CDR3 sequences, around 21% of them present only once. Trimming cost V 5 bases and J 5 bases; bases outside gene matches: 3. The CDR3 sequence is 15 residues long. Germline V lookup: CDR1 LNHDA, CDR2 SQIVND (reference sequence). This clonotype occurred many times. The sample's time point: after trial treatment. Noted treatment: LDRT plus nivolumab, ipilimumab, low-dose cyclophosphamide and aspirin (RACIN trial).

The receptor was derived from a male donor with prostate cancer. The rearrangement links TRBV19 to TRBJ2-1, with TRBD2 matching over 13 bases. The source material was PBMCs, sampled after low-dose radiotherapy plus immunotherapy. The chain's CDR3 is CASSVGLAGNNEQFF. CDR3 coding DNA: TGTGCCAGTAGTGTGGGACTAGCGGGGAACAATGAGCAGTTCTTC.